The table lists the clone carrying this T cell receptor (beta chain) with a few counts. Antigen: not known. Molecular barcoded adaptors covering alpha/delta and beta/gamma chains were used on about 390 ng RNA. TCRdb re-called the reads through MiXCR, storing one row per CDR3 protein. The table has roughly 24,000 distinct CDR3 sequences, approximately 13% seen once. The V and J ends lost 2 bases and 1 base respectively, with 20 bases between them. Germline CDR1 is MGHRA and CDR2 is YSYEKL. The CDR3 is 18 residues long. These data come from a study of read filtering for tumor transcriptome and immune sequencing. Study-level information: Whole-transcriptome libraries were prepared after DNase treatment.

General study findings and limits: This fraction held mixed bone marrow immune cells after CD138-negative sorting.

The genes are TRBV4-1 and TRBJ2-5, with D maybe TRBD1 (5 bases). This sequence was found in a donor aged 40 or over with multiple myeloma. Input material: a population of CD138-negative cells sorted from bone marrow. CDR3 amino acids: CASSQTPAGFTIQETQYF. The CDR3 coding sequence is TGCGCCAGCAGCCAAACACCAGCAGGGTTCACTATCCAAGAGACCCAGTACTTC.